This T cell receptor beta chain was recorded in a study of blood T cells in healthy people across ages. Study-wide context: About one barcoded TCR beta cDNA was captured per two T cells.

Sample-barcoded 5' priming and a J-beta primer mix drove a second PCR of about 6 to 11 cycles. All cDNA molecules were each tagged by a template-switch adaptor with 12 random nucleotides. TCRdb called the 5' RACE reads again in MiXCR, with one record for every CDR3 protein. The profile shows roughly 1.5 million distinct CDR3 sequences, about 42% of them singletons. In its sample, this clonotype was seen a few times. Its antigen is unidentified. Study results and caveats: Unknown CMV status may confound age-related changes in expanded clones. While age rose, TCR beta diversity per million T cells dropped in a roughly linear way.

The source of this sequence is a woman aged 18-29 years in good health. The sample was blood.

In DNA, the CDR3 is TGTGCCAGCAGCGGCCATAGTAGCACCGGGGAGCTGTTTTTT. Encoded protein: CASSGHSSTGELFF. This chain uses TRBV9 with TRBJ2-2; D is ambiguous. The CDR3 runs to 14 residues. Germline V gene lookup returns CDR1 SGDLS and CDR2 YYNGEE. Trimming removed 3 bases from V and 4 bases from J, with 10 bases in between.